This T cell receptor (beta chain) emerged from a study of T cell responses to AZD1222 COVID-19 vaccine. Study-level points and caveats: Females made up more of the donors, who were largely white British, and clonal diversity may have come out too low.

Sequencing used immunoSEQ multiplex PCR; TCRdb keeps in-frame clones, though not all of them. The data show 70,000 to 95,000 clones, 86% seen once. About this clone: The antigen is unknown.

The source of this sequence is an adult who received the AZD1222 COVID-19 vaccine. The source was peripheral blood, collected 28 days after the second AZD1222 dose.

The CDR3: CASSRPDRAEFSYEQYF. In DNA, the CDR3 is TGTGCCAGCAGCCGACCGGACAGGGCAGAATTCTCCTACGAGCAGTACTTC. The J gene is TRBJ2-7, the V gene TRBV7-7; 8 bases agree with TRBD1. This CDR3 has 17 amino acids. Looked up from germline, CDR1 is SSHAT and CDR2 is FNYEAQ (reference sequence). Trimming at V came to 5 bases and at J to 0 bases, leaving 12 bases not matched to a gene.